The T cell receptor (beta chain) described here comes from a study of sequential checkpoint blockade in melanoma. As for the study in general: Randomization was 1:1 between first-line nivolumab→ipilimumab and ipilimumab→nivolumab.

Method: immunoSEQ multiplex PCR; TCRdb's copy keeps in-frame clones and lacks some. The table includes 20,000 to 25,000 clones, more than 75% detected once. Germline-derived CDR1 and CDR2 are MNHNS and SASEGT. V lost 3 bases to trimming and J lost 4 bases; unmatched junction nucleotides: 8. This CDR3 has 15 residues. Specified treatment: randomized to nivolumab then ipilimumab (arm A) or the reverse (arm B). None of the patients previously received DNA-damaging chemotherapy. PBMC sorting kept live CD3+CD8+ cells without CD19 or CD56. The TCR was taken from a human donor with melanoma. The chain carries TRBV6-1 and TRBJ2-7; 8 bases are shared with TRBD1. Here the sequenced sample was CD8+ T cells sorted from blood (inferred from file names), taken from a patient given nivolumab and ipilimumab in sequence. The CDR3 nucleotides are TGTGCCAGCAGTGAGACCGGGACAGGTTTTTACGAGCAGTACTTC. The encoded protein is CASSETGTGFYEQYF.